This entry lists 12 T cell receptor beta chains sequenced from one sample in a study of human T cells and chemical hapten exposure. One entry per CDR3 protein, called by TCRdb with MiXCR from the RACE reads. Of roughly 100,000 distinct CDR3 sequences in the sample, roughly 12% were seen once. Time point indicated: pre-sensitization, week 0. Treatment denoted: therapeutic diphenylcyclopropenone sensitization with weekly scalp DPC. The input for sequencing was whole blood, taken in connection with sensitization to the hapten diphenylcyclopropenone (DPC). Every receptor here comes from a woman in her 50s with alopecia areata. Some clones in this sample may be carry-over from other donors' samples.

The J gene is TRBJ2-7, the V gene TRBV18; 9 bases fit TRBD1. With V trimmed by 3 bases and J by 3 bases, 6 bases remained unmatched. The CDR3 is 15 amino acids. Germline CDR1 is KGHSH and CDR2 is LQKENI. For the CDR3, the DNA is TGTGCCAGCTCACCGCAGAGGACAGGGGACTACGAGCAGTACTTC. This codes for CASSPQRTGDYEQYF.

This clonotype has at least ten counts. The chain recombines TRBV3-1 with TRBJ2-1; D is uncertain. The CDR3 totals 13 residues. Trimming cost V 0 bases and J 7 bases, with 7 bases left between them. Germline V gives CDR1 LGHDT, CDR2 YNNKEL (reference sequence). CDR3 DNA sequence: TGTGCCAGCAGCCAAGATAGGCCTAATGAGCAGTTCTTC. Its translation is CASSQDRPNEQFF.

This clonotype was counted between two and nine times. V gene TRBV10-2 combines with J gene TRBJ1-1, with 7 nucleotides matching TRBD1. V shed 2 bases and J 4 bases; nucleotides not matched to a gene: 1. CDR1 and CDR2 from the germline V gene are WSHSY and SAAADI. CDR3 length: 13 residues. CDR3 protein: CASSEAGGTEAFF. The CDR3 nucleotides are TGCGCCAGCAGTGAGGCAGGGGGCACTGAAGCTTTCTTT.

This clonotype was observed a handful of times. CDR3 sequence: CASSLQTGGNSSPLHF. DNA of the CDR3: TGTGCCAGCAGCCTACAGACAGGGGGAAATTCATCACCCCTCCACTTT. The chain is built from TRBV6-1 and TRBJ1-6; 9 positions match TRBD1. The CDR3 length is 16 residues. The germline V gene encodes CDR1 MNHNS and CDR2 SASEGT. V shed 6 bases, J shed 10 bases, and the junction held 13 bases outside the gene matches.

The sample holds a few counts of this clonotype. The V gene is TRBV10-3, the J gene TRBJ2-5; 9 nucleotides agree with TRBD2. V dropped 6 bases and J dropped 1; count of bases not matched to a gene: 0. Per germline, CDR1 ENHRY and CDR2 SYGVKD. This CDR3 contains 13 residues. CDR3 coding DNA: TGTGCCATCAGGACTAGCGGCCAAGAGACCCAGTACTTC. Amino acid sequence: CAIRTSGQETQYF.

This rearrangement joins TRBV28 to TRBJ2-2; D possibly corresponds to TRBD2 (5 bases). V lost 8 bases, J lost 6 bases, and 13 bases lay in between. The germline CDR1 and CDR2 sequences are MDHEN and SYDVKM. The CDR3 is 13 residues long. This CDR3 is CASVRALAGELFF. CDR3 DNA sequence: TGTGCCAGCGTGAGGGCATTGGCCGGGGAGCTGTTTTTT.

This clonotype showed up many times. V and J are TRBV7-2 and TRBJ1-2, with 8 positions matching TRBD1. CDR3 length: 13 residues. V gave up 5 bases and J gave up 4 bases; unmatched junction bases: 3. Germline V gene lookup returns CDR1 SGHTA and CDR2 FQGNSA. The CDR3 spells CASSPGQGYGYTF. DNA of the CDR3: TGTGCCAGCAGCCCCGGACAGGGCTATGGCTACACCTTC.

The DNA of the CDR3 is TGTGCCGGACTTCCACTTCCTTCCGGGACAGGGGGCAGGAATGAGCAGTTCTTC. Amino acids: CAGLPLPSGTGGRNEQFF. The chain employs TRBV7-9 and TRBJ2-1, with 12 bases lining up with TRBD1. The CDR3 sequence is 18 residues long. Germline trimming cut 11 bases from V and 7 bases from J; bases unmatched to any gene: 21. CDR1 is SEHNR and CDR2 is FQNEAQ in the germline V gene (reference sequence).

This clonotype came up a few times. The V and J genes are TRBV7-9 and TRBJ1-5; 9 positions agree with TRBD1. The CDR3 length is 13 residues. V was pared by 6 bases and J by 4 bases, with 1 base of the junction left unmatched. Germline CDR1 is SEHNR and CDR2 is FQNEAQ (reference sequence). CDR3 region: CASRGTGNQPQHF. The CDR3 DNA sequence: TGTGCCAGCAGGGGGACAGGGAATCAGCCCCAGCATTTT.

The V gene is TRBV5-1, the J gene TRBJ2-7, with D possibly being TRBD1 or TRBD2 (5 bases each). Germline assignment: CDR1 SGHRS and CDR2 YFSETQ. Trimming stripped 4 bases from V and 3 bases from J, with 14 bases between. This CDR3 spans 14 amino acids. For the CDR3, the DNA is TGCGCCAGCAGCCGAGGGGACGGCGACTACGAGCAGTACTTC. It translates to CASSRGDGDYEQYF.

This CDR3 is CASSSRGLQETQYF. The CDR3 nucleotides are TGTGCCAGCAGCTCTCGGGGCCTCCAAGAGACCCAGTACTTC. V gene TRBV5-5 combines with J gene TRBJ2-5, with D perhaps given as TRBD1 or TRBD2 (5 bases each). The CDR3 has 14 residues. Germline CDR1 is SGHKS and CDR2 is YYEKEE (reference sequence). Between the trimmed V and J ends, which lost 3 bases and 1 base, there was a span of 10 bases.

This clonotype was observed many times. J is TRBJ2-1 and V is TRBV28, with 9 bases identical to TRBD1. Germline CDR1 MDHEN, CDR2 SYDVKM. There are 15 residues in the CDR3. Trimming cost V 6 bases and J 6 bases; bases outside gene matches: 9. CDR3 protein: CASRGDRAVRNEQFF. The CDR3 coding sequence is TGTGCCAGCAGGGGGGACAGGGCAGTTCGCAATGAGCAGTTCTTC.